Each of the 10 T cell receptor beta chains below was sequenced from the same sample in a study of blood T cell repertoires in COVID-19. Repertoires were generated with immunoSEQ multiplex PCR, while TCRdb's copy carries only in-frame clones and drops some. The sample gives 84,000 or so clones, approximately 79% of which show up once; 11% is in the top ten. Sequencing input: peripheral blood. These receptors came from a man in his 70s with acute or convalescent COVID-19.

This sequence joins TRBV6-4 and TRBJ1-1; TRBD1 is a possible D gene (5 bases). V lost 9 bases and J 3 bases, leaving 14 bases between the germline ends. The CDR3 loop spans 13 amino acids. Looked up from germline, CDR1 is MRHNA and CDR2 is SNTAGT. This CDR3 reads CARGGRRDTEAFF. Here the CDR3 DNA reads TGTGCCAGGGGGGGGAGGAGGGACACTGAAGCTTTCTTT.

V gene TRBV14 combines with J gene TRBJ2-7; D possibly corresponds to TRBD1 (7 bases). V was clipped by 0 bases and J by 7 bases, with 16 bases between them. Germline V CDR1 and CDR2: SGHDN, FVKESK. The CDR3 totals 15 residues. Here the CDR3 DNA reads TGTGCCAGCAGCCAAGAGACAGGGAGGTTCGGTGAGCAGTACTTC. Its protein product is CASSQETGRFGEQYF.

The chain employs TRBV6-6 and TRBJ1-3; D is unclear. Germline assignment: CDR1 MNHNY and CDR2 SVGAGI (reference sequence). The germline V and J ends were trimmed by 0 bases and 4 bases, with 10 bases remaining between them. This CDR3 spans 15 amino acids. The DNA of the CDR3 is TGTGCCAGCAGTTACTCGCCAGGCGAGGGAAACACCATATATTTT. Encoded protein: CASSYSPGEGNTIYF.

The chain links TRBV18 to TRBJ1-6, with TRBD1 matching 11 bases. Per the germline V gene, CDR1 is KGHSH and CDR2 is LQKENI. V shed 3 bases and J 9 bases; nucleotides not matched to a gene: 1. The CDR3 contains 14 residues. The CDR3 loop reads CASSPGTGGSPLHF. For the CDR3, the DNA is TGTGCCAGCTCACCTGGGACAGGGGGTTCACCCCTCCACTTT.

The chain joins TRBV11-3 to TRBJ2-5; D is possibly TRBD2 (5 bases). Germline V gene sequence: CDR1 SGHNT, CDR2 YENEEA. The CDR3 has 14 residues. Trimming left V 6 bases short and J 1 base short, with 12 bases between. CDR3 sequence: CASSGGRSQETQYF. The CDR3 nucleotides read TGTGCCAGCAGTGGCGGGCGGTCCCAAGAGACCCAGTACTTC.

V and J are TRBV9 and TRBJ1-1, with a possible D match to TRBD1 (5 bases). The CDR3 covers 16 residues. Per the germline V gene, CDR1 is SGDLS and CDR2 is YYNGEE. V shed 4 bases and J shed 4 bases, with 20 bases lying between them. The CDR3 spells CASSPFLLVRGTEAFF. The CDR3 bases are TGTGCCAGCAGCCCCTTCCTCCTCGTTAGGGGCACTGAAGCTTTCTTT.

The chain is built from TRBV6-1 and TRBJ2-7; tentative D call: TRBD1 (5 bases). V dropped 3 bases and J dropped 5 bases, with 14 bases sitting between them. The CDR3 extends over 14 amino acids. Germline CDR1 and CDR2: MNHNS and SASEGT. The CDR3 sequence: CASSDMGRGDEQYV. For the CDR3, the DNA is TGTGCCAGCAGTGACATGGGGCGCGGAGACGAGCAGTACGTC.

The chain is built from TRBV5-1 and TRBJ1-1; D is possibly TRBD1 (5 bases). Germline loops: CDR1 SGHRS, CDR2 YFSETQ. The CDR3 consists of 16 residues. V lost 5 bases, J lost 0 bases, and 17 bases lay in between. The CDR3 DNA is TGCGCCAGCAGACTGGAGGGGTCCAGGGTGAACACTGAAGCTTTCTTT. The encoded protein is CASRLEGSRVNTEAFF.

The CDR3 region is CATSRYRGWNNEQFF. CDR3 coding DNA: TGTGCCACCTCAAGGTATCGGGGTTGGAACAATGAGCAGTTCTTC. The rearrangement links TRBV2 to TRBJ2-1; possible D gene TRBD2, 5 bases. The CDR3 is made up of 15 amino acids. CDR1 is SNHLY, CDR2 FYNNEI, per germline. Trimming pared 10 bases from V and 5 bases from J, leaving 21 bases between.

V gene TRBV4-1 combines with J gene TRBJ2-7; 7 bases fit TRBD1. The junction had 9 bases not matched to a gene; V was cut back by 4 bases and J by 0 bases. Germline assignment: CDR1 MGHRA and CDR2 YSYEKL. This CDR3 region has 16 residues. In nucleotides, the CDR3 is TGCGCCAGCAGCCCCGGTTGGGGGACAGTCTCCTACGAGCAGTACTTC. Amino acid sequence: CASSPGWGTVSYEQYF.